This TCR beta chain appears in the sequencing data of a study of Graves' ophthalmopathy and Graves' hyperthyroidism. Study-wide points: The majority of expanded thyroid clonotypes above 0.001 frequency also occurred in blood. Prediction of ophthalmopathy progression reached roughly 70% sensitivity and approximately 75% specificity.

Transcripts of RNA were the source for amplifying TCR beta CDR3 regions. The library came from an HTBI-primed first-round RT-PCR and a second-round multiplex PCR. TCRdb called the multiplex PCR reads again in MiXCR, with one record for every CDR3 protein. The sample shows over a million distinct CDR3 sequences, about two fifths of them seen only once. The diagnosis combined clinical symptoms, thyroxine, TRAb, thyroid ultrasound and orbital computed tomography scans. This clonotype was counted at least ten times. Its target is unknown. The sample taken for sequencing was peripheral blood or thyroid tissue (not recorded which). This sequence originates from an adult man with Graves' hyperthyroidism.

For the CDR3, the DNA is TGTGCCACCAGTGATTTAGGAAGCGGGAGTGAGACCCAGTACTTC. Protein sequence: CATSDLGSGSETQYF. The chain employs TRBV24-1 and TRBJ2-5, with TRBD2 matching 8 bases. V lost 1 base, J lost 5 bases, and 5 bases stayed unmatched. The germline CDR1 and CDR2 sequences are KGHDR and SFDVKD. This CDR3 contains 15 residues.